This T cell receptor beta chain is from a study of control samples from healthy donors and cancer patients. Using immunoSEQ multiplex PCR, the repertoire was profiled, and TCRdb retains in-frame clones only, with some absent. The repertoire includes 130,000 or so clones, around 92% of them detected once, and more than 6.5% sits in the top ten. The CDR3 is made up of 15 amino acids. Losses at the gene ends were 5 bases for V and 2 bases for J; bases not matched to a gene: 8. CDR1 and CDR2 (germline): SGHAT, FQDESV (reference sequence). Sequenced input: PBMCs. This TCR derives from a man aged 50 to 60 with head and neck cancer. The chain employs TRBV11-1 and TRBJ2-7; 8 positions agree with TRBD1. CDR3 in DNA: TGTGCCAGCAGCCACCGAGGACAGGGAGCCTACGAGCAGTACTTC. Encoded protein: CASSHRGQGAYEQYF. Combining the CDR3 with reference TRBV11-1 and TRBJ2-7 gives the whole variable domain EAEVAQSPRYKITEKSQAVAFWCDPISGHATLYWYRQILGQGPELLVQFQDESVVDDSQLPKDRFSAERLKGVDSTLKIQPAELGDSAMYLCASSHRGQGAYEQYFGPGTRLTVT.